This is a list of T cell receptor beta chains from one sample in a study of naive and memory T cell subsets. TCRdb independently ran MiXCR on the UMI-ligation and nested PCR reads; one entry per CDR3 protein. Here the sample spans roughly 140,000 distinct CDR3 sequences, 15% to 25% being singletons. Sample: naive CD8+ T cells from blood. The receptors derive from a human donor in good health. Each CDR3 is given with its conserved first and last residue. The D gene is left open where the match is weak. Where a row states a size, it is once, few, many or the class of an expanded clone; other rows omit it.

v_gene	abundance	j_gene	d_gene	CDR3nt	CDR3aa
TRBV27	NA	TRBJ2-5	TRBD1	TGTGCCAGCAGTTCACCGGGACAGAGTCCTCAAGAGACCCAGTACTTC	CASSSPGQSPQETQYF
TRBV29-1	NA	TRBJ2-7	NA	TGCAGCGTTGAGTCGGTAGATTACGAGCAGTACTTC	CSVESVDYEQYF
TRBV6-5	NA	TRBJ2-7	TRBD1	TGTGCCAGCGCGGTTAGCTTGACAGGGTTGGGGTACGAGCAGTACTTC	CASAVSLTGLGYEQYF
TRBV5-6	few	TRBJ2-3	NA	TGTGCCAGCAGCTTGGAGGGAGTCCCACACACAGATACGCAGTATTTT	CASSLEGVPHTDTQYF
TRBV14	few	TRBJ2-7	NA	TGTGCCAGCAGCCTCTTGGAGGGGGAGTACGAGCAGTACTTC	CASSLLEGEYEQYF
TRBV20-1	few	TRBJ2-7	TRBD2	TGCAGTGTCTCTTCCCCAACCGGGACTAGCGTCTACGAGCAGTACTTC	CSVSSPTGTSVYEQYF
TRBV5-1	few	TRBJ1-1	NA	TGCGCCAGCAATACAGGGCCGACGGATGAAGCTTTCTTT	CASNTGPTDEAFF
TRBV2	few	TRBJ2-3	NA	TGTGCCAGCAAGGTCAGCGGAAGCACAGATACGCAGTATTTT	CASKVSGSTDTQYF
TRBV19	NA	TRBJ1-5	NA	TGTGCCAGTAGTATAGATTTTGGAGATCAGCCCCAGCATTTT	CASSIDFGDQPQHF
TRBV7-9	few	TRBJ1-2	NA	TGTGCCAGCAGCTTAATACAGTTGATTTATGGCTACACCTTC	CASSLIQLIYGYTF
TRBV20-1	NA	TRBJ2-1	TRBD1	TGCAGTGCTAGCCCCGACAGGGTACCCTACAATGAGCAGTTCTTC	CSASPDRVPYNEQFF
TRBV12-3/TRBV12-4	NA	TRBJ2-3	NA	TGTGCCAGCCACTCGGGGCATACGCAGTATTTT	CASHSGHTQYF
TRBV3-1	few	TRBJ1-1	TRBD1	TGTGCCAGCAGCCAAGAAGGACAGGCGAGCATGAACACTGAAGCTTTCTTT	CASSQEGQASMNTEAFF
TRBV7-9	few	TRBJ2-7	TRBD2	TGTGCCAGCACCGACGGGAGGTCCTACGAGCAGTACTTC	CASTDGRSYEQYF
TRBV6-1	NA	TRBJ2-3	TRBD2	TGTGCCACCCTTGTAGCGGGAGGGCCTAGGACAGATACGCAGTATTTT	CATLVAGGPRTDTQYF
TRBV29-1	NA	TRBJ1-5	NA	TGCAGCGTTGGACTTTCAGCCAATGGCAATCAGCCCCAGCATTTT	CSVGLSANGNQPQHF
TRBV4-3	few	TRBJ2-7	NA	TGCGCCAGCAGCCAAGATCGGGGGACGTCTACCTACGAGCAGTACTTC	CASSQDRGTSTYEQYF